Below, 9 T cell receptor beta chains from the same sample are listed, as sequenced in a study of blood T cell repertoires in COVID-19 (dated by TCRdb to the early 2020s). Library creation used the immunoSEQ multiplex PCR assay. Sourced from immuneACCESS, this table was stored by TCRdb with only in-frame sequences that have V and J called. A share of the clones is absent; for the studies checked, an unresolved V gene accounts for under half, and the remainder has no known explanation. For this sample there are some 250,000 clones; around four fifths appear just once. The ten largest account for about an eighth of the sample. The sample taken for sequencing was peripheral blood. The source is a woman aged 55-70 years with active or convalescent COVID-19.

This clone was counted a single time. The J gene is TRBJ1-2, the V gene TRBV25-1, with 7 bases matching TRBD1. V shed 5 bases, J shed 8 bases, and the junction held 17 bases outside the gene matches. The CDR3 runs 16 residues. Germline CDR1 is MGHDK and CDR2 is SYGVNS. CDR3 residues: CASSPGQGVILGGYTF. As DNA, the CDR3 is TGTGCCAGCAGTCCGGGTCAGGGGGTTATTCTAGGAGGCTACACCTTC.

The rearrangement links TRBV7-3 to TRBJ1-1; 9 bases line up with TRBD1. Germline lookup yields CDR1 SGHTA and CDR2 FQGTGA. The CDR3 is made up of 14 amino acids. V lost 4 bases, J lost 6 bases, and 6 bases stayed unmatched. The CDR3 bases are TGTGCCAGCAGCTCCTCGACAGGGGGGGCTGAAGCTTTCTTT. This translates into CASSSSTGGAEAFF.

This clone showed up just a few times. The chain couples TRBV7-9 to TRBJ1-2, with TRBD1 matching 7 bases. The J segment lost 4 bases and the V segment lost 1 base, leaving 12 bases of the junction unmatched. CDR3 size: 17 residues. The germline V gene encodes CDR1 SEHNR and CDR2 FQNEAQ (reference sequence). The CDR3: CASSLGSGRGFPYGYTF. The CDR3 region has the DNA TGTGCCAGCAGCTTAGGTTCGGGCAGGGGGTTCCCCTATGGCTACACCTTC.

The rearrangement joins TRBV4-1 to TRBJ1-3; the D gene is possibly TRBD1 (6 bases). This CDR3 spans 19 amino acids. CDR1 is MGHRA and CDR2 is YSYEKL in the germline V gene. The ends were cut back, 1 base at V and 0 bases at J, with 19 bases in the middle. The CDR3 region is CASSQGPQRQVVSGNTIYF. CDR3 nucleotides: TGCGCCAGCAGCCAAGGGCCCCAACGACAGGTCGTCTCTGGAAACACCATATATTTT.

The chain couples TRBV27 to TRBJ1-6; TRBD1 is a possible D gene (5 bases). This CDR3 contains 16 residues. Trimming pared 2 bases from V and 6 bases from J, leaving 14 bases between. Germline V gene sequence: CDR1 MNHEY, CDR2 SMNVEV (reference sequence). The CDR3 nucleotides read TGTGCCAGCAGTTTACTCCCGGAGGGGATTAATTCACCCCTCCACTTT. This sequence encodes CASSLLPEGINSPLHF.

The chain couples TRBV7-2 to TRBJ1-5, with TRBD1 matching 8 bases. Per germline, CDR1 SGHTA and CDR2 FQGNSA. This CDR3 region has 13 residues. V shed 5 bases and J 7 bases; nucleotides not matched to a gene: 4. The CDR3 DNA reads TGTGCCAGCAGCCTGGACAGGGACCAGCCCCAGCATTTT. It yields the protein CASSLDRDQPQHF. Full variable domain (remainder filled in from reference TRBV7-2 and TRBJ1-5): GAGVSQSPSNKVTEKGKDVELRCDPISGHTALYWYRQSLGQGLEFLIYFQGNSAPDKSGLPSDRFSAERTGGSVSTLTIQRTQQEDSAVYLCASSLDRDQPQHFGDGTRLSIL.

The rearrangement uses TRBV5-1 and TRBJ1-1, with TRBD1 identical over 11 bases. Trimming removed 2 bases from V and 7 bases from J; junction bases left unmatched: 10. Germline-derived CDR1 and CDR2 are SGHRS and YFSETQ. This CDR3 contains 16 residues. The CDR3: CASSLAGQGVNDEAFF. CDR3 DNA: TGCGCCAGCAGCTTAGCGGGACAGGGGGTTAATGATGAAGCTTTCTTT.

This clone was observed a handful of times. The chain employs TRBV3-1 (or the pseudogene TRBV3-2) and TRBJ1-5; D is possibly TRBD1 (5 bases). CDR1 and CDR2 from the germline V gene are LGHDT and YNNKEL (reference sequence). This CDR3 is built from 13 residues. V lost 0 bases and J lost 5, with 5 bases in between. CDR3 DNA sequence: TGTGCCAGCAGCCAAGACAGGGATCAGCCCCAGCATTTT. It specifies CASSQDRDQPQHF.

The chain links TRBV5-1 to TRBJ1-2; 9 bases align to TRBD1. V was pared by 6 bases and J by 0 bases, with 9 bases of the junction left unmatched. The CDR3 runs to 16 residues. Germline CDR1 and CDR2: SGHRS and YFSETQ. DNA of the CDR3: TGCGCCAGCAAGGTCCCGGGACAGGGCGCTAACTATGGCTACACCTTC. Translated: CASKVPGQGANYGYTF.